Given below is one T cell receptor (beta chain) in context. In this sample, this clone turned up once. It lacks a known antigen. No much larger clone exists at a distance of one base, and base qualities are not known. Each collaborating institution followed its own protocols to collect whole blood in K2EDTA tubes. For TCRbeta analysis, collaborator samples were shipped as frozen whole blood, as isolated PBMCs, or as DNA extracted from either sample type. The sample comes from a study of blood T cell repertoires in COVID-19 (dated by TCRdb to 2018 to 2021). About the study as a whole: Collaborator samples came from the United States, Italy and Spain and covered acute and convalescent phases of COVID-19. The material from the prospective study consisted of cDNA or gDNA derived from T cells, B-cell-depleted T cells, or PBMCs. Where HLA class I and class II types were available, the types were taken from metadata supplied by the sample provider, not from assay-based typing. Deeply sampled blood TCRbeta repertoires from subjects exposed to, actively infected with, or recovered from COVID-19 were included in the dataset. The repertoires were released in a freely available public database meant as a resource for research on the immune response to SARS-CoV-2. The samples were drawn from two sources: the first 160 participants of the ongoing ImmuneRACE study, and some 1,300 subjects contributed by 6 global collaborators. A de-identified subject ID, COVID-19 status, age in years and sex were almost always included in the sample metadata.

The immunoSEQ Assay, a bias-controlled multiplex PCR, was used to amplify TCRbeta CDR3 regions from genomic DNA. Per the authors' processing: The number of nucleated cells in each sample was estimated from the amplification of reference gene primers within the assay. Sequence reads were collapsed and filtered to measure the absolute abundance of every unique TCRbeta CDR3 rearrangement. For each sample, productive Simpson clonality was calculated as the square root of Simpson's diversity index over productive rearrangements. Entries here come from immuneACCESS through TCRdb and include only in-frame sequences with V and J called. Some clones fail to appear in such tables; in the studies checked, an unresolved V gene covers under half of the shortfall, and the cause of the remainder is unknown. V and J calls and clone size follow that table, whereas D and trimming were derived from the DNA. The sample table shows just over 650,000 clones, and just under 90% are seen once. Clones ranked in the top ten supply 0.2% to 0.3% of the sample.

CDR1 and CDR2 are read off the germline V gene (reference sequence) as LNHDA and SQIVND. V loses 1 base of germline sequence and J loses 6 bases, and the interval between the two ends is 18 bases. The CDR3 measures 16 amino acids from cysteine to phenylalanine. Left in the record is the CDR3 DNA by itself, 48 bases read in frame from the first base. The research as a whole found: The quantity of clinical and demographic metadata differed by source and by participant and was supplied without curation.

Input material: peripheral blood. The clonotype comes from a woman younger than 30 with acute or convalescent COVID-19. Recombination connected TRBV19 to TRBJ1-1, with a weak D call of TRBD1 (6 bases match). The nucleotide sequence reads as follows: TGTGCCAGTAGTATAGGGCGGGGGGCACGAACTCCTGAAGCTTTCTTT. This yields the protein CASSIGRGARTPEAFF. Outside the CDR3, residues come from the reference TRBV19 and TRBJ1-1 proteins, so the full variable domain is: DGGITQSPKYLFRKEGQNVTLSCEQNLNHDAMYWYRQDPGQGLRLIYYSQIVNDFQKGDIAEGYSVSREKKESFPLTVTSAQKNPTAFYLCASSIGRGARTPEAFFGQGTRLTVV.